The 23 T cell receptor beta chains listed next were all sequenced from one sample in a study of blood T cell repertoires in COVID-19 (dated by TCRdb to 2018 to 2020). The method was the immunoSEQ multiplex PCR assay. TCRdb took this table from immuneACCESS and kept in-frame rearrangements with V and J called. Such tables lack part of the clones; where checked against another copy, unresolved V genes explain under half of the gap, and the rest is unexplained. A total of 200,000 to 250,000 clones appear in this sample, roughly 80% of them only once. The leading ten clones occupy approximately 2% of the sample. Sequencing was carried out using PBMCs or T cells enriched from blood (not recorded which). These receptors originate from a man in his sixties who had recovered from COVID-19.

The gene calls are TRBV10-1 and TRBJ1-1; possible D gene TRBD1, 5 bases. This CDR3 has 14 residues. Germline V gene data show CDR1 as WNHNN and CDR2 as SYGVQD (reference sequence). Trimming shortened V by 3 bases and J by 7 bases, and 15 bases separated the two germline ends. CDR3 in amino acids: CASSEGTAGGEAFF. The CDR3 region has the DNA TGCGCCAGCAGTGAAGGGACCGCCGGGGGTGAAGCTTTCTTT.

The genes are TRBV7-8 and TRBJ2-3; a weak D match, TRBD2 (6 bases). Looked up from germline, CDR1 is SGHVS and CDR2 is FQNEAQ. V lost 1 base, J lost 0 bases, and 17 bases lay in between. The CDR3 totals 18 residues. This CDR3 is CASSLGGGARSSTDTQYF. The DNA of the CDR3 is TGTGCCAGCAGCTTAGGAGGCGGGGCCCGCTCTAGCACAGATACGCAGTATTTT.

As for this clone: One junction end disagrees with the germline gene, perhaps due to a read error. The V call is TRBV7-7, the J call TRBJ1-3; D not certain. CDR1 is SSHAT, CDR2 FNYEAQ, per germline (reference sequence). The CDR3 consists of 14 residues. Written as DNA, the CDR3 is TGTGCTAGCAGCTTAGTGGGCAGGGGAAACACCATATATTTT. Translation gives CASSLVGRGNTIYF.

The chain has TRBV11-3 and TRBJ2-4; the D gene is possibly TRBD1 (6 bases). Germline V CDR1 and CDR2: SGHNT, YENEEA. Trimming removed 1 base from V and 9 bases from J, with 13 bases in between. This CDR3 contains 14 residues. As DNA, the CDR3 is TGTGCCAGCAGCTTAGTCCAGGGGTCAGTCATTCAGTACTTC. Protein sequence: CASSLVQGSVIQYF.

This clone was counted only a few times. V is TRBV27 and J is TRBJ2-2; 8 nucleotides match TRBD1. V lost 5 bases to trimming and J lost 4 bases; unmatched junction nucleotides: 6. Germline CDR1 is MNHEY and CDR2 is SMNVEV (reference sequence). This CDR3 contains 15 residues. Here the CDR3 DNA reads TGTGCCAGCAGTCGGACAGGGCTAGCCACCGGGGAGCTGTTTTTT. This translates into CASSRTGLATGELFF.

As to this clone: This sample also contains other DNA sequences that code for the same CDR3. This CDR3 is CASSLGGVGSPLHF. The CDR3 DNA reads TGTGCCAGCAGCCTCGGAGGGGTGGGTTCACCCCTCCACTTT. The V call is TRBV3-1 (or the pseudogene TRBV3-2), the J call TRBJ1-6, with D tentatively TRBD1 (5 bases). The CDR3 has 14 residues. In germline, CDR1 is LGHDT, CDR2 YNNKEL (reference sequence). Deletions cut 4 bases from V and 9 bases from J, with 13 bases between.

The rearrangement joins TRBV7-3 to TRBJ2-3; 8 nucleotides align to TRBD2. The germline V gene encodes CDR1 SGHTA and CDR2 FQGTGA. The CDR3 consists of 15 residues. V lost 5 bases, J lost 5 bases, and 9 bases stayed unmatched. CDR3 nucleotide sequence: TGTGCCAGCAGCCCTAGCGGGCCTGGAGGAGATACGCAGTATTTT. As protein: CASSPSGPGGDTQYF.

This clone turned up a few times. This chain links TRBV6-5 with TRBJ1-2, with 7 bases aligning to TRBD1. Germline V CDR1 and CDR2: MNHEY, SVGAGI. J gave up 3 bases and V 11 bases, and 9 bases lay outside the gene matches. The CDR3 spans 13 residues. The CDR3 DNA sequence: TGTGCCGCAGCTAACAGGGGATACTATGGCTACACCTTC. This gives the protein CAAANRGYYGYTF.

This clone was picked up a small number of times. The chain carries TRBV12-5 and TRBJ2-2; D remains unclear. Germline loops: CDR1 LGHNT, CDR2 FRNRAP. V lost 1 base and J lost 4, with 10 bases in between. This CDR3 comprises 15 residues. CDR3 sequence: CASGLDTPITGELFF. The CDR3 DNA is TGTGCTAGTGGTTTGGACACCCCGATCACCGGGGAGCTGTTTTTT.

The V call is TRBV12-5, the J call TRBJ1-1, with TRBD1 matching 7 bases. Germline CDR1 LGHNT, CDR2 FRNRAP. This CDR3 has 13 residues. V lost 4 bases, J lost 4 bases, and 3 bases stayed unmatched. CDR3 residues: CASGSQGSTEAFF. CDR3 bases: TGTGCTAGTGGTTCACAGGGGTCCACTGAAGCTTTCTTT.

This rearrangement joins TRBV5-1 to TRBJ2-2, with 8 bases aligning to TRBD2. Germline CDR1 and CDR2: SGHRS and YFSETQ. The CDR3 covers 18 residues. Trimming at V came to 4 bases and at J to 4 bases, leaving 15 bases not matched to a gene. CDR3: CASSPGGGAGGPTGELFF. CDR3 DNA: TGCGCCAGCAGCCCCGGCGGCGGGGCGGGGGGACCCACCGGGGAGCTGTTTTTT. Combining the CDR3 with reference TRBV5-1 and TRBJ2-2 gives the whole variable domain KAGVTQTPRYLIKTRGQQVTLSCSPISGHRSVSWYQQTPGQGLQFLFEYFSETQRNKGNFPGRFSGRQFSNSRSEMNVSTLELGDSALYLCASSPGGGAGGPTGELFFGEGSRLTVL.

This clone appeared a single time. This chain joins TRBV5-6 and TRBJ2-2; tentatively, D is TRBD1 (5 bases). Trimming pared 4 bases from V and 1 base from J, leaving 17 bases between. The CDR3 spans 17 residues. Looked up from germline, CDR1 is SGHDT and CDR2 is YYEEEE. The CDR3 region is CASSIMIETVNTGELFF. CDR3 coding DNA: TGTGCCAGCAGCATTATGATTGAGACAGTGAACACCGGGGAGCTGTTTTTT.

The chain joins TRBV19 to TRBJ1-2; 7 bases line up with TRBD1. From germline, CDR1 is LNHDA and CDR2 SQIVND (reference sequence). This CDR3 is 14 amino acids long. J gave up 2 bases and V 5 bases, and 5 bases lay outside the gene matches. CDR3 protein: CASSSDRTNYGYTF. The CDR3 coding sequence is TGTGCCAGTAGTTCGGACAGGACGAACTATGGCTACACCTTC.

The table lists this clone with a count of one. The gene calls are TRBV7-2 and TRBJ2-7, with D uncertain. There are 14 residues in the CDR3. The V gene lost 4 bases and the J gene lost 6 bases, with 16 bases spanning the gap. Germline CDR1 reads SGHTA; CDR2 reads FQGNSA. CDR3 nucleotide sequence: TGTGCCAGCAGCTCAAATTTCGGCCAGGCCGAGCAGTACTTC. Its protein is CASSSNFGQAEQYF.

The V and J genes are TRBV24-1 and TRBJ2-7; 10 bases are a match to TRBD2. CDR1 is KGHDR and CDR2 is SFDVKD in the germline V gene. Unmatched junction bases numbered 6, after V lost 5 bases and J lost 6 bases. The CDR3 is 14 residues long. The CDR3 DNA is TGTGCCACCAGTGTGAGCGGGGGGGCTGGCGAGCAGTACTTC. As protein: CATSVSGGAGEQYF.

This clone was seen a handful of times. The gene calls are TRBV4-1 and TRBJ2-1, with 9 positions matching TRBD2. Germline V gives CDR1 MGHRA, CDR2 YSYEKL. J lost 10 bases, V lost 0 bases, and 10 bases had no gene match. This CDR3 has 16 amino acids. Here the CDR3 reads CASSQDSAGGQREQFF. In DNA, the CDR3 is TGCGCCAGCAGCCAAGACTCGGCGGGGGGGCAAAGGGAGCAGTTCTTC.

The DNA of the CDR3 is TGTGCCAGCAGTAGGACCGGGACAGGGGGCAGTGGCTATGGCTACACCTTC. Translation gives CASSRTGTGGSGYGYTF. The chain combines TRBV27 with TRBJ1-2, with TRBD1 identical over 12 bases. CDR1 is MNHEY and CDR2 is SMNVEV in the germline V gene (reference sequence). This CDR3 is built from 17 residues. The V segment lost 5 bases and the J segment 4 bases; nucleotides outside the gene matches: 11.

This clone was seen only once. This chain connects TRBV11-3 to TRBJ2-4; 12 bases agree with TRBD1. Germline CDR1 is SGHNT and CDR2 is YENEEA. Unmatched junction bases numbered 8, after V lost 5 bases and J lost 3 bases. The CDR3 totals 17 residues. The CDR3 protein is CASSLGQGAYGKNIQYF. CDR3 nucleotide sequence: TGTGCCAGCAGCCTGGGACAGGGGGCGTACGGCAAAAACATTCAGTACTTC.

V and J are TRBV5-1 and TRBJ2-5, with D possibly matching TRBD2 (5 bases). The germline V gene encodes CDR1 SGHRS and CDR2 YFSETQ. The CDR3 is made up of 15 amino acids. V gave up 0 bases and J gave up 4 bases, with 13 bases separating them. CDR3: CASSLGSGGGETQYF. CDR3 coding DNA: TGCGCCAGCAGCTTGGGGTCTGGCGGAGGAGAGACCCAGTACTTC.

This clone was detected a few times. This chain joins TRBV7-9 and TRBJ1-4; 8 positions agree with TRBD1. There are 12 residues in the CDR3. J gave up 8 bases and V 4 bases, and 0 bases lay outside the gene matches. Per the germline V gene, CDR1 is SEHNR and CDR2 is FQNEAQ (reference sequence). Written as DNA, the CDR3 is TGTGCCAGCAGCTGGACAGGGGAAAAACTGTTTTTT. Amino acid sequence: CASSWTGEKLFF.

CDR3 sequence reads: CASSEGQASNQPQHF. The CDR3 DNA reads as TGTGCCAGCAGCGAAGGACAGGCCAGCAATCAGCCCCAGCATTTT. The chain carries TRBV6-2 or TRBV6-3 and TRBJ1-5; 7 nucleotides match TRBD1. From germline, CDR1 is MNHEY and CDR2 SVGEGT. The ends lost 6 bases at V and 1 base at J; junction bases unmatched: 6. The CDR3 spans 15 residues.

The rearrangement uses TRBV5-4 and TRBJ2-7, with D possibly being TRBD1 (6 bases). The CDR3 totals 15 residues. CDR1 is SGHNT, CDR2 YYREEE, per germline (reference sequence). The V gene lost 2 bases and the J gene lost 3 bases, with 15 bases spanning the gap. CDR3 residues: CASSLPGTRIYEQYF. CDR3 DNA: TGTGCCAGCAGCTTACCCGGGACAAGAATCTACGAGCAGTACTTC.

This chain connects TRBV27 to TRBJ2-7; D may be TRBD1 (6 bases). V gave up 4 bases and J gave up 2 bases, with 12 bases separating them. CDR3 size: 14 residues. Germline V lookup: CDR1 MNHEY, CDR2 SMNVEV (reference sequence). The DNA of the CDR3 is TGTGCCAGCAGTTCAACAGGGAGCCCCTACGAGCAGTACTTC. Encoded protein: CASSSTGSPYEQYF.